The 12 T cell receptor beta chains below come from one sample, sequenced in a study of beta chain features in type 1 diabetes. These receptors have no known antigen. Expressed TCRB transcripts were sequenced, since all the RNA that had been isolated was reverse transcribed. Using immunoSEQ multiplex PCR, the repertoire was profiled, and TCRdb retains in-frame clones only, with some absent. The sample shows around 150,000 clones, just over 8% of them seen only once. Study results and caveats: People with Type 1 diabetes carried modestly yet significantly shorter TCRB CDR3s in all four CD4+ subsets.

Sequenced: central memory CD4+ T cells from blood. The source of these receptors is a woman between 18 and 30 years old with type 1 diabetes.

The table lists this clone with a few counts. The chain is built from TRBV6-1 and TRBJ2-3, with 11 bases fitting TRBD2. The CDR3 extends over 15 amino acids. Germline values: CDR1 MNHNS, CDR2 SASEGT. V shed 7 bases and J 1 base; nucleotides not matched to a gene: 4. The CDR3, as DNA: TGTGCCAGCAACATAGCGGGAGGGGGCACAGATACGCAGTATTTT. The encoded protein is CASNIAGGGTDTQYF.

J is TRBJ1-1 and V is TRBV19, with D maybe TRBD1 (6 bases). V was pared by 8 bases and J by 4 bases, with 14 bases between. The CDR3 has 13 amino acids. The germline V gene encodes CDR1 LNHDA and CDR2 SQIVND (reference sequence). Here the CDR3 DNA reads TGTGCCAGTGGGGAACAGGGTGGCACTGAAGCTTTCTTT. Protein product: CASGEQGGTEAFF.

This clone was seen a handful of times. The CDR3 is CASSELAGSTDTQYF. DNA of the CDR3: TGTGCCAGCAGTGAGCTAGCGGGGAGCACAGATACGCAGTATTTT. This chain links TRBV2 with TRBJ2-3; 9 nucleotides agree with TRBD2. V was clipped by 3 bases and J by 0 bases; unmatched bases: 1. Germline values: CDR1 SNHLY, CDR2 FYNNEI. The CDR3 totals 15 residues.

This chain uses TRBV10-3 with TRBJ1-1; D ambiguous. Between the trimmed V and J ends, which lost 3 bases and 7 bases, there was a span of 12 bases. The germline V gene has CDR1 ENHRY and CDR2 SYGVKD. The CDR3 is 13 amino acids. CDR3 amino acids: CAISDGEAVEAFF. The CDR3, as DNA: TGTGCCATCAGTGATGGGGAGGCCGTTGAAGCTTTCTTT.

The chain combines TRBV6-6 with TRBJ1-2, with D tentatively TRBD1 (5 bases). The CDR3 sequence is 14 residues long. Trimming cost V 7 bases and J 0 bases, with 12 bases left between them. Germline assignment: CDR1 MNHNY and CDR2 SVGAGI (reference sequence). This chain's CDR3 is CASTAGRTNYGYTF. The CDR3 DNA sequence: TGTGCCAGCACCGCGGGACGGACTAACTATGGCTACACCTTC.

The rearrangement uses TRBV20-1 and TRBJ1-1, with D tentatively TRBD1 (5 bases). The germline V and J ends were trimmed by 5 bases and 8 bases, with 9 bases remaining between them. Germline CDR1 is DFQATT and CDR2 is SNEGSKA (reference sequence). This CDR3 region has 10 residues. The CDR3 is CSAYYREAFF. The CDR3 DNA follows: TGCAGTGCTTATTACAGGGAAGCTTTCTTT.

The rearrangement joins TRBV28 to TRBJ2-7; D call uncertain. CDR3 length: 12 amino acids. V lost 1 base and J lost 2, with 3 bases in between. Germline loops: CDR1 MDHEN, CDR2 SYDVKM. The chain's CDR3 is CASSLSTYEQYF. In DNA, the CDR3 is TGTGCCAGCAGTTTATCAACCTACGAGCAGTACTTC. The full variable domain, completed using reference TRBV28 and TRBJ2-7, is DVKVTQSSRYLVKRTGEKVFLECVQDMDHENMFWYRQDPGLGLRLIYFSYDVKMKEKGDIPEGYSVSREKKERFSLILESASTNQTSMYLCASSLSTYEQYFGPGTRLTVT.

The genes are TRBV6-5 and TRBJ1-2; possibly TRBD1 for D (5 bases). CDR3 length equals 15 residues. V was pared by 4 bases and J by 8 bases, with 20 bases between. CDR1 and CDR2 (germline): MNHEY, SVGAGI. The DNA of the CDR3 is TGTGCCAGCAGTTTAACTGACACCTGGGGCGGAGGCTACACCTTC. Protein product: CASSLTDTWGGGYTF.

In this sample, this clone turned up a few times. The genes are TRBV7-2 and TRBJ1-1; TRBD1 aligns across 10 bases. Trimming removed 5 bases from V and 5 bases from J; junction bases left unmatched: 5. Germline CDR1 is SGHTA and CDR2 is FQGNSA. There are 14 residues in the CDR3. The CDR3 sequence: CASSPRQGATEAFF. As DNA, the CDR3 is TGTGCCAGCAGCCCCCGACAGGGGGCTACTGAAGCTTTCTTT.

This clone occurred a few times. The chain recombines TRBV9 with TRBJ2-5, with TRBD1 matching over 7 bases. Germline V gene data show CDR1 as SGDLS and CDR2 as YYNGEE. CDR3 length: 14 amino acids. V lost 0 bases, J lost 11 bases, and 10 bases stayed unmatched. CDR3 sequence reads: CASSVGEGAREQYF. The DNA of the CDR3 is TGTGCCAGCAGCGTAGGTGAGGGGGCGCGTGAGCAGTACTTC. The full variable domain, rest sourced from reference TRBV9 and TRBJ2-5, is DSGVTQTPKHLITATGQRVTLRCSPRSGDLSVYWYQQSLDQGLQFLIQYYNGEERAKGNILERFSAQQFPDLHSELNLSSLELGDSALYFCASSVGEGAREQYFGPGTRLLVL.

This clone has a handful of counts. This chain joins TRBV9 and TRBJ2-7; D may be TRBD1 (7 bases). V was pared by 3 bases and J by 0 bases, with 16 bases between. Germline assignment: CDR1 SGDLS and CDR2 YYNGEE. The CDR3 runs to 16 residues. The CDR3 spells CASSAGGRQSSYEQYF. CDR3 coding DNA: TGTGCCAGCAGCGCAGGGGGGAGGCAGAGCTCCTACGAGCAGTACTTC.

The genes are TRBV7-9 and TRBJ1-5; TRBD1 matches at 8 bases. V gave up 1 base and J gave up 7 bases; unmatched junction bases: 0. Germline CDR1 SEHNR, CDR2 FQNEAQ (reference sequence). The CDR3 extends over 13 amino acids. CDR3 nucleotides: TGTGCCAGCAGCTTAGACAGGGGGCAGCCCCAGCATTTT. Translated: CASSLDRGQPQHF.